A selection of T cell receptor beta chains follows, all from one sample in a study of tumor-infiltrating lymphocytes in primary liver carcinoma. Each CDR3 protein is one row after TCRdb ran MiXCR on the multiplex PCR reads. The sample shows approximately 210,000 distinct CDR3 sequences, almost 65% of them seen only once. Input material: peripheral blood. These receptor sequences come from a woman aged 60-70 years with primary liver carcinoma and hepatitis B virus infection. Each CDR3 is given with its conserved first and last residue. D genes are given only for firm matches. The listing skips clone size in some rows; elsewhere it reads once, few, many or a size class.

size: many
J: TRBJ1-2
V: TRBV4-1
D: .
DNA: TGCGCCAGCAGCCAAGTGGGGGTTACGGGGGGCTACACCTTC
CDR3: CASSQVGVTGGYTF

size: .
J: TRBJ2-7
V: TRBV11-2
D: .
DNA: TGTACCAGCAGCTCGACCAGGACTACCCTATACGAGCAGTACTTC
CDR3: CTSSSTRTTLYEQYF

size: .
J: TRBJ2-5
V: TRBV5-6
D: .
DNA: TGTGCCAGCAGCTTGGATCGGAGGCTAACGGGAAAGAGACAAGAGACCCAGTACTTC
CDR3: CASSLDRRLTGKRQETQYF

size: .
J: TRBJ2-1
V: TRBV6-6
D: TRBD2
DNA: TGTGCCTCTAAGCGGGGATTAGCGGACAAGCAGTTCTTC
CDR3: CASKRGLADKQFF

size: .
J: TRBJ2-1
V: TRBV11-2
D: TRBD1
DNA: TGTGTCAGCAACTTAACCCTCGGACAGGGGTACAGGGGTGAGCAGTTCTTC
CDR3: CVSNLTLGQGYRGEQFF

size: many
J: TRBJ2-7
V: TRBV14
D: TRBD1
DNA: TGTGCCAGCAGCTCCGGGACAGGACGTACCTACGAGCAGTACTTC
CDR3: CASSSGTGRTYEQYF

size: .
J: TRBJ1-5
V: TRBV11-2
D: .
DNA: TGCGCCAGAAGCTCATCGGCCAGCCGCAATCAGCCCCAGCATTTT
CDR3: CARSSSASRNQPQHF

size: once
J: TRBJ1-1
V: TRBV4-2
D: .
DNA: TGTGCCAGCAGCCGTAGGGACGGTGGATTGAACACTGAAGCTTTCTTT
CDR3: CASSRRDGGLNTEAFF

size: many
J: TRBJ2-7
V: TRBV4-1
D: TRBD1
DNA: TGCGCCAGCAGCCAAGGGGGACAGGGCTACTACGAGCAGTACTTC
CDR3: CASSQGGQGYYEQYF

size: few
J: TRBJ1-1
V: TRBV5-4
D: TRBD1
DNA: TGTGCCAGCAGCATCGGACAGGGCACTGAAGCTTTCTTT
CDR3: CASSIGQGTEAFF

size: .
J: TRBJ1-5
V: TRBV10-2
D: .
DNA: TGCGCCAGTCAGGATGGGGTGGATAATAGTAATCAGCCCCAGCATTTT
CDR3: CASQDGVDNSNQPQHF

size: .
J: TRBJ1-2
V: TRBV11-2
D: .
DNA: TGTGGGAGCAGCTCCCCATTCCCCAGCGAGAACGCCGCTCGAGCTAACTATGGCTACACCTTC
CDR3: CGSSSPFPSENAARANYGYTF

size: .
J: TRBJ2-2
V: TRBV11-2
D: TRBD1
DNA: TGTGCCAGCAGCCCCAGGGGGCGCGGCACCGTGGAGCTATTTTTT
CDR3: CASSPRGRGTVELFF

size: .
J: TRBJ2-3
V: TRBV10-3
D: .
DNA: TGTGCCATCAGTGAGTCTCGCTTGCAAGCGGAACGATATATGCAGTATTTT
CDR3: CAISESRLQAERYMQYF